This TCR beta chain was sequenced during a study of vaccination effects on CD4 cells after COVID-19. CD4+ T cells were isolated after 10 days of culture. Assay used: immunoSEQ multiplex PCR; TCRdb lists only in-frame clones, some missing. In the table there are around 41,000 clones, roughly 82% of which are singletons. On this clone: Its antigen is not identified.

The CDR3 loop spans 14 amino acids. Germline CDR1 and CDR2: MNHNY and SVGAGI (reference sequence). The germline V and J ends were trimmed by 6 bases and 0 bases, with 9 bases remaining between them. The sample in question was CD4+ T cells from PBMCs cultured without peptide, obtained before COVID-19 vaccination. The source is a human donor who received a COVID-19 vaccine. The chain couples TRBV6-6 to TRBJ1-3; no clear D. CDR3 in amino acids: CASRSGLSGNTIYF. As DNA, the CDR3 is TGTGCCAGCAGGTCCGGCCTCTCTGGAAACACCATATATTTT.